Shown below are 23 T cell receptor beta chains from a single sample sequenced in a study of T cell responses to AZD1222 COVID-19 vaccine. Clones were read by immunoSEQ multiplex PCR, and TCRdb kept only the in-frame ones, dropping some. The sample yields fewer than 120,000 clones, approximately 90% seen once. Material: peripheral blood, obtained 28 days after the second AZD1222 dose. These receptor sequences come from an adult who received the AZD1222 COVID-19 vaccine.

The V gene is TRBV15, the J gene TRBJ1-5; 10 nucleotides agree with TRBD1. The CDR3 has 18 residues. Germline lookup yields CDR1 LNHNV and CDR2 YYDKDF (reference sequence). Trimming removed 0 bases from V and 4 bases from J; junction bases left unmatched: 9. The CDR3 here is CATSRDLRDRGRNQPQHF. The CDR3 DNA follows: TGTGCCACCAGCAGAGACCTCCGGGACAGGGGACGGAATCAGCCCCAGCATTTT.

The chain employs TRBV12-5 and TRBJ2-3; 8 bases are shared with TRBD1. Germline V gene lookup returns CDR1 LGHNT and CDR2 FRNRAP. The CDR3 extends over 13 amino acids. The trim removed 5 bases at V and 9 bases at J, leaving 7 bases unmatched. DNA of the CDR3: TGTGCTAGTGGTCAGCAGGGGGCTAGGACGCAGTATTTT. Translation: CASGQQGARTQYF. Using reference TRBV12-5 and TRBJ2-3 for the parts outside the CDR3, the full variable domain is DARVTQTPRHKVTEMGQEVTMRCQPILGHNTVFWYRQTMMQGLELLAYFRNRAPLDDSGMPKDRFSAEMPDATLATLKIQPSEPRDSAVYFCASGQQGARTQYFGPGTRLTVL.

The sample holds many counts of this clone. V and J are TRBV2 and TRBJ2-2, with a possible D match to TRBD1 (6 bases). Deletions cut 7 bases from V and 8 bases from J, with 14 bases between. The length of the CDR3 is 13 residues. Germline CDR1 SNHLY, CDR2 FYNNEI. Here the CDR3 DNA reads TGTGCCAGCACGAGGGACATTTGGGGGGAGCTGTTTTTT. It encodes CASTRDIWGELFF.

The CDR3 loop is CASSLSGGLGEKLFF. The CDR3 DNA reads as TGCGCCAGCAGCTTAAGCGGAGGGCTGGGAGAAAAACTGTTTTTT. The chain is built from TRBV5-1 and TRBJ1-4; D is uncertain. The V and J ends lost 2 bases and 8 bases respectively, with 16 bases between them. The CDR3 totals 15 residues. CDR1 SGHRS and CDR2 YFSETQ come from the germline V gene.

The rearrangement links TRBV6-5 to TRBJ2-1, with D perhaps TRBD1 (7 bases). This CDR3 contains 13 residues. The V end lost 9 bases, the J end lost 2 bases, and 11 bases lay between the germline ends. Germline loops: CDR1 MNHEY, CDR2 SVGAGI. The CDR3 DNA sequence: TGTGCCAGTGACAGGGAGGCCTACAATGAGCAGTTCTTC. Translating gives CASDREAYNEQFF.

This sequence joins TRBV5-1 and TRBJ1-6; D call uncertain. Germline V CDR1 and CDR2: SGHRS, YFSETQ. The length of the CDR3 is 15 residues. V was clipped by 2 bases and J by 3 bases, with 9 bases between them. The CDR3 reads CASSFAENYNSPLHF. The DNA of the CDR3 is TGCGCCAGCAGCTTCGCGGAGAACTATAATTCACCCCTCCACTTT.

The chain is built from TRBV6-5 and TRBJ1-1; TRBD1 matches 7 bases. CDR1 MNHEY and CDR2 SVGAGI come from the germline V gene. Trimming cost V 7 bases and J 3 bases; bases outside gene matches: 5. CDR3 length: 13 amino acids. The CDR3 bases are TGTGCCAGCACGAGGGGGCGGGACACTGAAGCTTTCTTT. Residues: CASTRGRDTEAFF.

The chain carries TRBV4-1 and TRBJ2-2; 10 bases align to TRBD2. Germline V gene lookup returns CDR1 MGHRA and CDR2 YSYEKL. The V and J ends lost 2 bases and 6 bases, in that order; junction bases with no gene match: 6. The CDR3 consists of 16 residues. Here the CDR3 reads CASSQPSGGHPGELFF. As DNA, the CDR3 is TGCGCCAGCAGCCAACCTAGCGGGGGCCACCCCGGGGAGCTGTTTTTT.

The rearrangement links TRBV11-2 to TRBJ1-1; D is undetermined. With 5 bases removed from V and 4 bases from J, the gap between germline ends came to 11 bases. This CDR3 spans 13 amino acids. Germline loops: CDR1 SGHAT, CDR2 FQNNGV. The CDR3 loop is CASSPTVGTEAFF. CDR3 DNA: TGTGCCAGCAGCCCCACAGTTGGCACTGAAGCTTTCTTT.

This sequence joins TRBV5-1 and TRBJ1-2; maybe TRBD1 (5 bases). This CDR3 is built from 12 residues. Germline loops: CDR1 SGHRS, CDR2 YFSETQ. V dropped 2 bases and J dropped 7 bases, with 9 bases sitting between them. In nucleotides, the CDR3 is TGCGCCAGCAGCTTCGGGGGATCTGGCTACACCTTC. This translates into CASSFGGSGYTF.

The chain employs TRBV18 and TRBJ1-3, with no clear D. Between the trimmed V and J ends, which lost 3 bases and 3 bases, there was a span of 12 bases. The germline V gene encodes CDR1 KGHSH and CDR2 LQKENI. The CDR3 spans 15 residues. The CDR3 sequence: CASSPTAGFGNTIYF. The CDR3 DNA reads TGTGCCAGCTCACCCACAGCTGGGTTTGGAAACACCATATATTTT.

This clone appeared once. The chain has TRBV5-4 and TRBJ2-7; tentative D call: TRBD2 (7 bases). Germline V lookup: CDR1 SGHNT, CDR2 YYREEE (reference sequence). The V end lost 4 bases, the J end lost 1 base, and 18 bases lay between the germline ends. The CDR3 contains 16 residues. The CDR3, as DNA: TGTGCCAGCAGCCTGGGGGGGCACCCAAGATCCTACGAGCAGTACTTC. This translates into CASSLGGHPRSYEQYF. The complete variable domain, with remaining parts taken from reference TRBV5-4 and TRBJ2-7, reads ETGVTQSPTHLIKTRGQQVTLRCSSQSGHNTVSWYQQALGQGPQFIFQYYREEENGRGNFPPRFSGLQFPNYSSELNVNALELDDSALYLCASSLGGHPRSYEQYFGPGTRLTVT.

The genes are TRBV14 and TRBJ1-5; D is possibly TRBD1 (5 bases). V was shortened by 2 bases and J by 4 bases, with 9 bases between the two germline ends. Germline-derived CDR1 and CDR2 are SGHDN and FVKESK. CDR3 length: 14 amino acids. Here the CDR3 DNA reads TGTGCCAGCAGCCAATCGACAGAGAATCAGCCCCAGCATTTT. As protein: CASSQSTENQPQHF.

This sequence joins TRBV11-2 and TRBJ2-3; the match to TRBD1 covers 8 bases. In germline, CDR1 is SGHAT, CDR2 FQNNGV. This CDR3 comprises 15 residues. V lost 5 bases, J lost 0 bases, and 4 bases stayed unmatched. The CDR3 coding sequence is TGTGCCAGCAGCGTCGGACAGGGAAGCACAGATACGCAGTATTTT. Translation gives CASSVGQGSTDTQYF.

This clone occurred a few times. This chain connects TRBV7-2 to TRBJ1-6, with D unclear. Trimming pared 5 bases from V and 9 bases from J, leaving 14 bases between. This CDR3 is 14 amino acids long. Germline values: CDR1 SGHTA, CDR2 FQGNSA. CDR3 coding DNA: TGTGCCAGCAGCCCCGCCCTAGAGGGTTCACCCCTCCACTTT. The encoded protein is CASSPALEGSPLHF.

The chain employs TRBV5-4 and TRBJ2-2, with no clear D. CDR1 is SGHNT and CDR2 is YYREEE in the germline V gene (reference sequence). CDR3 length equals 14 residues. With 4 bases removed from V and 5 bases from J, the gap between germline ends came to 12 bases. The CDR3 region has the DNA TGTGCCAGCAGCATAGAGGTCCTAACCGGGGAGCTGTTTTTT. Translation: CASSIEVLTGELFF.

The chain links TRBV11-3 to TRBJ1-4; D is ambiguous. V was cut by 0 bases and J by 0 bases, with 8 bases left in between. The CDR3 runs to 16 residues. Germline V lookup: CDR1 SGHNT, CDR2 YENEEA. Here the CDR3 DNA reads TGTGCCAGCAGCTTAGATCAGGCCCCAACTAATGAAAAACTGTTTTTT. Translating gives CASSLDQAPTNEKLFF.

This clone was counted only a few times. V is TRBV2 and J is TRBJ2-7; D is uncertain. Deletions cut 6 bases from V and 4 bases from J, with 16 bases between. There are 14 residues in the CDR3. In germline, CDR1 is SNHLY, CDR2 FYNNEI. CDR3 in amino acids: CASRDHASSYEQYF. Written as DNA, the CDR3 is TGTGCCAGCAGGGACCACGCGTCTTCGTACGAGCAGTACTTC.

For the CDR3, the DNA is TGTGCCAGCAGCTTGGAGTGGACAGGGGGAATAGGAGAGCAGTACTTC. Translation gives CASSLEWTGGIGEQYF. The chain links TRBV5-4 to TRBJ2-7, with 10 nucleotides matching TRBD1. Germline CDR1 SGHNT, CDR2 YYREEE (reference sequence). CDR3 length: 16 residues. V lost 0 bases and J lost 7; bases outside the gene matches: 10.

For the CDR3, the DNA is TGTGCCAGCAGTTACGAGGTCCTCTATGGCTACACCTTC. It specifies CASSYEVLYGYTF. V usage is TRBV6-6 and J usage is TRBJ1-2; no firm D call. Trimming stripped 2 bases from V and 4 bases from J, with 8 bases between. The CDR3 covers 13 residues. The V gene's germline CDR1 is MNHNY and CDR2 SVGAGI (reference sequence).

The V call is TRBV29-1, the J call TRBJ2-1; D not certain. The length of the CDR3 is 12 residues. CDR1 is SQVTM, CDR2 ANQGSEA, per germline. Trimming pared 7 bases from V and 0 bases from J, leaving 7 bases between. The CDR3 protein is CSAWGSYNEQFF. Here the CDR3 DNA reads TGCAGCGCGTGGGGCTCCTACAATGAGCAGTTCTTC.

The rearrangement uses TRBV2 and TRBJ1-2, with a weak D call TRBD1 (5 bases). The germline CDR1 and CDR2 sequences are SNHLY and FYNNEI. The CDR3 is 14 amino acids. The germline V and J ends were trimmed by 4 bases and 0 bases, with 9 bases remaining between them. The CDR3 protein is CASSAQDANYGYTF. CDR3 in DNA: TGTGCCAGCAGTGCACAGGACGCTAACTATGGCTACACCTTC.

This clone was seen only once. The gene calls are TRBV7-2 and TRBJ2-1; 9 nucleotides align to TRBD2. Germline V gene lookup returns CDR1 SGHTA and CDR2 FQGNSA. Losses at the gene ends were 5 bases for V and 0 bases for J; bases not matched to a gene: 2. The length of the CDR3 is 15 residues. The CDR3 is CASSRSGSSYNEQFF. CDR3 nucleotide sequence: TGTGCCAGCAGCCGTAGCGGGAGCTCCTACAATGAGCAGTTCTTC.